This T cell receptor (beta chain) was found in a study of T cells in localized non-small cell lung cancer. The CDR3 is 17 amino acids. CDR1 LNHNV and CDR2 YYDKDF come from the germline V gene (reference sequence). V gave up 3 bases and J gave up 2 bases; unmatched junction bases: 9. The study, taken as a whole, reports: Median detection of top 100 tumor clones in adjacent lung was 57 clones. Adjacent uninvolved lung had the highest clonality, suggesting focused antigen responses.

A word on this clone: Its antigen is unidentified.

Using immunoSEQ multiplex PCR, the repertoire was profiled, and TCRdb retains in-frame clones only, with some absent. Counted here are about 30,000 clones, roughly 89% occurring once; the ten biggest clones make up about 2.9%. The TCR comes from an older female donor with stage I lung adenocarcinoma. The rearrangement uses TRBV15 and TRBJ2-1; TRBD2 agrees at 8 bases. The sequences come from peripheral blood, collected before any cancer treatment. DNA of the CDR3: TGTGCCACCAGCAGGACCCACCATAGCGGGACCTACAATGAGCAGTTCTTC. It is translated as CATSRTHHSGTYNEQFF.